The 18 T cell receptor beta chains listed next were all sequenced from one sample in a study of graft-versus-host responses after intestinal transplantation. Assay: immunoSEQ multiplex PCR; the TCRdb copy retains only in-frame clones and omits some. The sample includes about 9,100 clones, 29% of them seen just once. Co-plated with approximately 200,000 CFSE-labeled responder cells were approximately 200,000 irradiated, violet-dye-labeled stimulator cells. The sequencing used alloreactive CD8+ T cells from a mixed lymphocyte reaction culture, collected before intestinal transplant. Subset reported: CFSE-low proliferating T cells sorted from roughly 6-day pre-transplant mixed lymphocyte reaction (GvH or HvG direction). Receptors originate from a human patient who received an intestinal transplant.

This clone has only one observation. J is TRBJ2-7 and V is TRBV4-3; 7 bases line up with TRBD2. Germline trimming cut 4 bases from V and 4 bases from J; bases unmatched to any gene: 7. Germline CDR1 is LGHNA and CDR2 is YSLEER. The CDR3 covers 14 residues. CDR3 sequence reads: CASSLASGAYEQYF. The CDR3 coding sequence is TGCGCCAGCAGCCTGGCCAGCGGGGCGTACGAGCAGTACTTC.

This clone counts as hyperexpanded. The chain recombines TRBV10-2 with TRBJ1-6; D gene ambiguous. In germline, CDR1 is WSHSY, CDR2 SAAADI. V was clipped by 3 bases and J by 9 bases, with 12 bases between them. This CDR3 has 14 residues. The DNA of the CDR3 is TGCGCCAGCAGTGATTATATAGTCACTTCACCCCTCCACTTT. Its protein product is CASSDYIVTSPLHF.

This clone was seen more than once but under ten times. The J gene is TRBJ1-6, the V gene TRBV6-6, with 8 positions matching TRBD1. Germline V gives CDR1 MNHNY, CDR2 SVGAGI (reference sequence). The CDR3 is made up of 15 amino acids. V was clipped by 4 bases and J by 8 bases; unmatched bases: 7. As DNA, the CDR3 is TGTGCCAGCAGTTTTTCCGGACAGGGCTATTCACCCCTCCACTTT. As protein: CASSFSGQGYSPLHF.

This chain joins TRBV4-1 and TRBJ2-3; 10 bases line up with TRBD2. Germline CDR1 MGHRA, CDR2 YSYEKL. The V and J ends lost 4 bases and 3 bases, in that order; junction bases with no gene match: 7. The CDR3 is made up of 16 amino acids. CDR3 sequence reads: CASSLLLAGWTDTQYF. Written as DNA, the CDR3 is TGCGCCAGCAGCCTCCTACTAGCGGGGTGGACAGATACGCAGTATTTT.

The chain carries TRBV7-9 and TRBJ1-3, with a possible D match to TRBD1 (6 bases). Germline V CDR1 and CDR2: SEHNR, FQNEAQ (reference sequence). Trimming cost V 0 bases and J 0 bases, with 12 bases left between them. The length of the CDR3 is 17 residues. The CDR3 DNA follows: TGTGCCAGCAGCTTAGCGTCTGGGGGCTACTCTGGAAACACCATATATTTT. This translates into CASSLASGGYSGNTIYF.

The rearrangement joins TRBV10-1 to TRBJ2-5; 9 bases align to TRBD2. The CDR3 is 17 amino acids. In germline, CDR1 is WNHNN, CDR2 SYGVQD (reference sequence). V was pared by 7 bases and J by 4 bases, with 16 bases of the junction left unmatched. The CDR3 loop is CASTLGGVRGGRETQYF. CDR3 sequence (DNA): TGCGCCAGCACCCTAGGAGGGGTGCGGGGGGGTAGAGAGACCCAGTACTTC.

The chain joins TRBV5-8 to TRBJ1-5; D is uncertain. With 10 bases removed from V and 3 bases from J, the gap between germline ends came to 14 bases. This CDR3 has 13 residues. Per germline, CDR1 SGHTS and CDR2 YDEGEE. The CDR3 loop is CADVGELNQPQHF. CDR3 DNA: TGTGCCGACGTCGGGGAGCTCAATCAGCCCCAGCATTTT.

This clone was counted only a few times. J is TRBJ2-5 and V is TRBV7-5; the DNA was not compared with TRBD1, the D call given in the table. TRBV7-5 is given as a pseudogene. The CDR3 runs 15 residues. CDR3 sequence reads: CARSLKSRVGETQYF. The CDR3 nucleotides are TGTGCCAGAAGCTTGAAGAGCAGGGTTGGGGAGACCCAGTACTTC.

The rearrangement links TRBV9 to TRBJ2-7; 7 bases are shared with TRBD1. Per germline, CDR1 SGDLS and CDR2 YYNGEE. V lost 2 bases, J lost 3 bases, and 8 bases stayed unmatched. This CDR3 comprises 15 residues. The DNA of the CDR3 is TGTGCCAGCAGCGTTACCCCAACAGGGGTCTACGAGCAGTACTTC. Its translation: CASSVTPTGVYEQYF.

This clone was found a few times. V is TRBV11-2 and J is TRBJ2-7; perhaps TRBD2 as D (5 bases). The CDR3 totals 13 residues. V was cut by 3 bases and J by 3 bases, with 9 bases left in between. The germline gives CDR1 SGHAT, CDR2 FQNNGV. In DNA form, the CDR3 reads TGTGCCAGCAGCTTGGGAGTCGGCTACGAGCAGTACTTC. Translation: CASSLGVGYEQYF.

This clone was observed a handful of times. The V and J genes are TRBV13 and TRBJ2-7; D perhaps matches TRBD1 (6 bases). V lost 5 bases and J lost 1, with 9 bases in between. The V gene's germline CDR1 is PRHDT and CDR2 FYEKMQ (reference sequence). CDR3 size: 13 residues. CDR3 region: CASSPRGSYEQYF. CDR3 coding DNA: TGTGCCAGCAGCCCGAGGGGGTCCTACGAGCAGTACTTC. Complete variable domain (other parts from reference TRBV13 and TRBJ2-7): AAGVIQSPRHLIKEKRETATLKCYPIPRHDTVYWYQQGPGQDPQFLISFYEKMQSDKGSIPDRFSAQQFSDYHSELNMSSLELGDSALYFCASSPRGSYEQYFGPGTRLTVT.

The chain joins TRBV14 to TRBJ1-2; D gene uncertain. The CDR3 length is 16 residues. Trimming took off 0 bases at V and 4 bases at J, with 15 bases between the two ends. Germline CDR1 SGHDN, CDR2 FVKESK. The chain's CDR3 is CASSQDGPGKIYGYTF. CDR3 DNA: TGTGCCAGCAGCCAAGATGGTCCGGGGAAAATCTATGGCTACACCTTC.

The rearrangement links TRBV6-5 to TRBJ1-1, with D possibly matching TRBD1 (5 bases). The CDR3 covers 14 residues. Trimming stripped 2 bases from V and 0 bases from J, with 7 bases between. Germline-derived CDR1 and CDR2 are MNHEY and SVGAGI. Here the CDR3 DNA reads TGTGCCAGCAGTTACGCAGGGATGAACACTGAAGCTTTCTTT. Encoded protein: CASSYAGMNTEAFF.

By share, this clone counts as medium-sized. The chain recombines TRBV6-1 with TRBJ2-3, with D uncertain. Trimming left V 2 bases short and J 0 bases short, with 15 bases between. The germline CDR1 and CDR2 sequences are MNHNS and SASEGT. The CDR3 spans 17 residues. CDR3 DNA sequence: TGTGCCAGCAGTGAATGGCGGCTAACCCCTAGCACAGATACGCAGTATTTT. It encodes CASSEWRLTPSTDTQYF.

The V gene is TRBV7-3, the J gene TRBJ2-1; 9 nucleotides match TRBD2. The junction had 3 bases not matched to a gene; V was cut back by 3 bases and J by 3 bases. CDR3 length: 15 residues. Per the germline V gene, CDR1 is SGHTA and CDR2 is FQGTGA. CDR3 nucleotides: TGTGCCAGCAGCTTGCTAGCGGGGATCTACAATGAGCAGTTCTTC. Amino acids: CASSLLAGIYNEQFF. Combining the CDR3 with reference TRBV7-3 and TRBJ2-1 gives the whole variable domain GAGVSQTPSNKVTEKGKYVELRCDPISGHTALYWYRQSLGQGPEFLIYFQGTGAADDSGLPNDRFFAVRPEGSVSTLKIQRTERGDSAVYLCASSLLAGIYNEQFFGPGTRLTVL.

This clone has just one count. The J gene is TRBJ2-1, the V gene TRBV25-1; TRBD1 aligns across 10 bases. The CDR3 spans 17 residues. Unmatched junction bases numbered 11, after V lost 1 base and J lost 8 bases. Germline assignment: CDR1 MGHDK and CDR2 SYGVNS. The CDR3 protein is CASSEWDRGSRVDEQFF. For the CDR3, the DNA is TGTGCCAGCAGTGAATGGGACAGGGGATCTCGAGTTGATGAGCAGTTCTTC.

The chain has TRBV5-5 and TRBJ1-2; 8 bases are a match to TRBD1. V shed 3 bases, J shed 4 bases, and the junction held 14 bases outside the gene matches. The CDR3 runs to 17 residues. Germline loops: CDR1 SGHKS, CDR2 YYEKEE (reference sequence). Written as DNA, the CDR3 is TGTGCCAGCAGCTGGGACCCCGGGACAGGAGGCAGCTATGGCTACACCTTC. Residues: CASSWDPGTGGSYGYTF.

This clone was seen a handful of times. The rearrangement links TRBV11-3 to TRBJ2-7, with D maybe TRBD2 (6 bases). With 1 base removed from V and 4 bases from J, the gap between germline ends came to 11 bases. The CDR3 extends over 14 amino acids. The germline V gene encodes CDR1 SGHNT and CDR2 YENEEA. Here the CDR3 reads CASSLAGAGYEQYF. In DNA form, the CDR3 reads TGTGCCAGCAGCTTAGCGGGCGCGGGATACGAGCAGTACTTC. The full variable domain, rest sourced from reference TRBV11-3 and TRBJ2-7, is EAGVVQSPRYKIIEKKQPVAFWCNPISGHNTLYWYLQNLGQGPELLIRYENEEAVDDSQLPKDRFSAERLKGVDSTLKIQPAELGDSAVYLCASSLAGAGYEQYFGPGTRLTVT.